These 5 T cell receptor beta chains share one sample of origin, sequenced in a study of T cells in Graves' hyperthyroidism and ophthalmopathy. TCR beta CDR3 regions were amplified from RNA transcripts. TCR CDR3 underwent first-round RT-PCR with the HTBI primer set. From the multiplex PCR reads, TCRdb called clonotypes with MiXCR, one entry per CDR3 protein. Among over 120,000 distinct CDR3 sequences, around 20% were seen once, and the ten largest hold 60% to 80%. Sequencing used blood. The origin of the receptors is a woman in her fifties or sixties with Graves' hyperthyroidism that later progressed to Graves' ophthalmopathy.

This clonotype was seen many times. The chain has TRBV7-9 and TRBJ2-7; a weak D match, TRBD2 (6 bases). The ends were cut back, 6 bases at V and 6 bases at J, with 18 bases in the middle. The germline CDR1 and CDR2 sequences are SEHNR and FQNEAQ (reference sequence). CDR3 length equals 14 residues. CDR3 bases: TGTGCCAGCAGGTCGATTGGAGGGTCCGCCGAGCAGTACTTC. Translating gives CASRSIGGSAEQYF.

This clonotype was seen at least ten times. The V gene is TRBV12-3 or TRBV12-4, the J gene TRBJ2-7, with TRBD2 as a possible D gene (7 bases). CDR3 length equals 15 residues. The V and J ends lost 1 base and 0 bases respectively, with 10 bases between them. The CDR3 coding sequence is TGTGCCAGCAGTTTAGGAGGGGGGGGCTCCTACGAGCAGTACTTC. It codes for CASSLGGGGSYEQYF.

This clonotype came up many times. V usage is TRBV5-1 and J usage is TRBJ2-3, with 7 bases matching TRBD2. J was trimmed by 2 bases and V by 0 bases; bases with no gene match: 3. Germline V gene sequence: CDR1 SGHRS, CDR2 YFSETQ. The CDR3 covers 15 residues. CDR3 sequence: CASSLEAGPTDTQYF. The CDR3 bases are TGCGCCAGCAGCTTGGAAGCGGGGCCCACAGATACGCAGTATTTT.

This clonotype came up many times. The chain recombines TRBV6-1 with TRBJ2-7, with D perhaps TRBD1 (6 bases). The V and J ends lost 3 bases and 0 bases respectively, with 15 bases between them. The CDR3 spans 16 residues. The germline CDR1 and CDR2 sequences are MNHNS and SASEGT. CDR3 protein: CASSDVQGTLSYEQYF. The DNA for the CDR3 is TGTGCCAGCAGTGATGTCCAGGGGACCCTCTCCTACGAGCAGTACTTC.

This clonotype was counted at least ten times. The chain employs TRBV5-1 and TRBJ1-1; perhaps TRBD1 as D (6 bases). Between the trimmed V and J ends, which lost 5 bases and 0 bases, there was a span of 11 bases. The V gene's germline CDR1 is SGHRS and CDR2 YFSETQ. The CDR3 totals 14 residues. The CDR3 spells CASSKGQLNTEAFF. DNA for the CDR3: TGCGCCAGCAGTAAAGGACAGCTGAACACTGAAGCTTTCTTT.